Listed here are 15 T cell receptor beta chains from one sample, sequenced in a study of T cells in Graves' hyperthyroidism and ophthalmopathy (dated by TCRdb to 2018 to 2020). The library was prepared using multiplex PCR. Data came from an Illumina HiSeq 2000. Amplification of TCR beta CDR3 regions was carried out from RNA transcripts. For the first round of RT-PCR on the TCR CDR3, the HTBI primer set was used together with the Qiagen OneStep RT-PCR kit. TCRdb reran the public reads through fastp at Q25 and MiXCR, keeping productive beta chains. A single entry per CDR3 protein holds the most common genes and DNA from its merged rows. The sample profile shows about 98,000 distinct CDR3 sequences; roughly 39% of them were found once. Together, the top ten hold roughly 10% of the sample. The sequenced sample consisted of peripheral blood or thyroid tissue (not recorded which). Receptors originate from a young woman with Graves' hyperthyroidism.

This clonotype has a single count. The chain uses TRBV7-9 and TRBJ2-5; D not resolved. V was trimmed by 1 base and J by 1 base, leaving 4 bases between them. Germline CDR1 reads SEHNR; CDR2 reads FQNEAQ (reference sequence). The CDR3 runs 13 residues. CDR3 in DNA: TGTGCCAGCAGCTTAGTGGCCCAAGAGACCCAGTACTTC. Its protein product is CASSLVAQETQYF.

This clonotype was recorded at least ten times. The genes are TRBV9 and TRBJ2-7; D possibly corresponds to TRBD2 (5 bases). CDR3 length: 15 amino acids. The germline V and J ends were trimmed by 3 bases and 5 bases, with 18 bases remaining between them. Germline-derived CDR1 and CDR2 are SGDLS and YYNGEE. CDR3 DNA: TGTGCCAGCAGCGGGGCGTCGGGGATCGGGAACGAGCAGTACTTC. As protein: CASSGASGIGNEQYF.

The CDR3 DNA reads as TGTGCCAGCAGGAGGGGGGGGAGCAATCAGCCCCAGCATTTT. This sequence encodes CASRRGGSNQPQHF. The rearrangement joins TRBV7-3 to TRBJ1-5, with D possibly TRBD1 on 6 matching bases. The V and J ends lost 6 bases and 1 base respectively, with 10 bases between them. In germline, CDR1 is SGHTA, CDR2 FQGTGA. This CDR3 is 14 amino acids long.

Comment on this clonotype: No DNA is shown, since the ends of the CDR3 on it are uncertain; the CDR3 is the one TCRdb lists. This chain links TRBV2 with TRBJ1-4; TRBD1, the table's D call, was not compared with the DNA. Germline-derived CDR1 and CDR2 are SNHLY and FYNNEI. 23 amino acids form the CDR3, both terminal residues included. CDR3 residues: CASSNVENTEAFFGQGGYEKLFF.

The genes are TRBV13 and TRBJ1-1, with D tentatively TRBD1 (5 bases). CDR1 and CDR2 (germline): PRHDT, FYEKMQ (reference sequence). The germline V and J ends were trimmed by 6 bases and 0 bases, with 14 bases remaining between them. This CDR3 spans 15 amino acids. The CDR3 DNA sequence: TGTGCCAGCAGTTTATTCCAGGGAATGAACACTGAAGCTTTCTTT. This gives the protein CASSLFQGMNTEAFF.

The chain joins TRBV5-5 to TRBJ1-5; D gene uncertain. The CDR3 runs to 16 residues. Trimming left V 3 bases short and J 8 bases short, with 21 bases between. Germline lookup yields CDR1 SGHKS and CDR2 YYEKEE (reference sequence). The CDR3 loop is CASSSSTANGYKPQHF. CDR3 in DNA: TGTGCCAGCAGCTCGTCGACGGCGAACGGCTATAAGCCCCAGCATTTT.

This chain connects TRBV7-9 to TRBJ2-5; D uncertain. Germline V CDR1 and CDR2: SEHNR, FQNEAQ (reference sequence). The CDR3 sequence is 14 residues long. The germline V and J ends were trimmed by 1 base and 6 bases, with 12 bases remaining between them. The DNA of the CDR3 is TGTGCCAGCAGCTTAGAATCCTCCGCAAAGACCCAGTACTTC. It encodes CASSLESSAKTQYF.

This clonotype was found many times. The chain combines TRBV30 with TRBJ1-2; the D gene is possibly TRBD1 (5 bases). The V and J ends lost 3 bases and 4 bases respectively, with 12 bases between them. The CDR3 is made up of 13 amino acids. In germline, CDR1 is GTSNPN, CDR2 SVGIG (reference sequence). CDR3 protein: CAWSPTVGYGYTF. For the CDR3, the DNA is TGTGCCTGGAGCCCGACAGTTGGCTATGGCTACACCTTC.

The CDR3 region is CATSRDRGQGGSEAFF. The CDR3 DNA reads TGTGCCACCAGCAGAGACAGGGGGCAGGGGGGTTCTGAAGCTTTCTTT. V usage is TRBV15 and J usage is TRBJ1-1; 8 bases match TRBD1. The CDR3 is 16 residues long. V dropped 0 bases and J dropped 6; count of bases not matched to a gene: 9. Germline CDR1 is LNHNV and CDR2 is YYDKDF (reference sequence).

In the case of this clonotype: The germline gene is not matched at one end of the junction; a read error may be the cause. V and J are TRBV7-7 and TRBJ1-2; D may be TRBD1 (5 bases). The germline CDR1 and CDR2 sequences are SSHAT and FNYEAQ (reference sequence). This CDR3 has 18 residues. Here the CDR3 reads CASSSGTRTGGYNYGYTF. CDR3 nucleotides: TGTGCTAGCAGCTCCGGGACCCGCACCGGGGGGTATAACTATGGCTACACCTTC.

This clonotype was seen many times. The chain combines TRBV7-6 with TRBJ2-2; 8 nucleotides align to TRBD2. The V gene's germline CDR1 is SGHVS and CDR2 FNYEAQ. This CDR3 contains 16 residues. The V gene end was trimmed by 2 bases and the J gene end by 4 bases; junction bases not matched to a gene: 6. DNA for the CDR3: TGTGCCAGCAGCTTACAACTAGCGGAGATCACCGGGGAGCTGTTTTTT. Protein product: CASSLQLAEITGELFF.

In its sample, this clonotype was seen once. The junction differs from germline at one of its ends, possibly a read error. The chain employs TRBV10-1 and TRBJ2-6, with D unresolved. The germline V gene encodes CDR1 WNHNN and CDR2 SYGVQD (reference sequence). The CDR3 runs 15 residues. The CDR3, as DNA: TGTGCCATCAGTGAATACCTGACCGGGGCCAACGTCCTGACTTTC. Translating it yields CAISEYLTGANVLTF.

Many counts were recorded for this clonotype. This chain connects TRBV27 to TRBJ1-1, with no clear D. Trimming removed 6 bases at V and 3 bases at J, with 11 bases between. The CDR3 is 13 amino acids. Germline CDR1 is MNHEY and CDR2 is SMNVEV (reference sequence). CDR3 region: CASSSRGYTEAFF. CDR3 in DNA: TGTGCCAGCAGCTCGCGGGGTTACACTGAAGCTTTCTTT.

CDR3 in DNA: TGTGCCAGCAGCTTCAGCGGGAGATCCACCGGGGAGCTGTTTTTT. This codes for CASSFSGRSTGELFF. The J gene is TRBJ2-2, the V gene TRBV7-9; 8 positions match TRBD2. The CDR3 totals 15 residues. V trimming: 3 bases; J trimming: 4 bases; junction bases outside the gene matches: 4. In germline, CDR1 is SEHNR, CDR2 FQNEAQ (reference sequence).

The CDR3 bases are TGTGCCAGCAGCCAAACCGACCGCCAGCATTTT. Protein sequence: CASSQTDRQHF. This rearrangement joins TRBV9 to TRBJ1-5; D call uncertain. Trimming pared 4 bases from V and 12 bases from J, leaving 11 bases between. This CDR3 has 11 amino acids. The germline gives CDR1 SGDLS, CDR2 YYNGEE.